The 32 T cell receptor beta chains given below trace back to one sample, sequenced in a study of cytomegalovirus exposure and HLA in healthy donors. The assay was immunoSEQ multiplex PCR, and TCRdb's table has in-frame clones only and misses some. The table includes approximately 200,000 clones, approximately 88% detected once. Sequencing was carried out using PBMCs. The source is a man between 18 and 29 years old in good health and CMV-seropositive.

J is TRBJ2-3 and V is TRBV5-1, with D unclear. V was cut by 1 base and J by 1 base, with 7 bases left in between. Germline V lookup: CDR1 SGHRS, CDR2 YFSETQ. The CDR3 totals 14 residues. The CDR3, as DNA: TGCGCCAGCAGCTTGACAGTCGGCACAGATACGCAGTATTTT. This sequence encodes CASSLTVGTDTQYF.

This chain links TRBV9 with TRBJ2-2; 11 nucleotides align to TRBD2. J was trimmed by 5 bases and V by 4 bases; bases with no gene match: 4. Germline CDR1 and CDR2: SGDLS and YYNGEE. This CDR3 contains 15 residues. This CDR3 is CASSTSGRGTGELFF. CDR3 nucleotides: TGTGCCAGCAGCACTAGCGGGAGAGGTACCGGGGAGCTGTTTTTT.

The chain recombines TRBV6-4 with TRBJ2-1, with TRBD2 as a possible D gene (5 bases). The CDR3 has 13 amino acids. V was clipped by 5 bases and J by 10 bases, with 15 bases between them. Per germline, CDR1 MRHNA and CDR2 SNTAGT. The DNA for the CDR3 is TGTGCCAGCAGTTCTACCGGACTGGGGGAGCAGTTCTTC. This sequence encodes CASSSTGLGEQFF.

The V call is TRBV5-1, the J call TRBJ1-2; the D is unclear. This CDR3 region has 12 residues. Trimming removed 0 bases from V and 8 bases from J, with 8 bases in between. In germline, CDR1 is SGHRS, CDR2 YFSETQ. CDR3 protein: CASSLAPGGYTF. The CDR3, as DNA: TGCGCCAGCAGCTTGGCGCCGGGGGGCTACACCTTC.

The chain combines TRBV27 with TRBJ1-1, with D possibly TRBD1 on 6 matching bases. This CDR3 has 14 amino acids. Germline-derived CDR1 and CDR2 are MNHEY and SMNVEV (reference sequence). Trimming took 3 bases from V and 3 from J, leaving 11 bases between them. The CDR3 bases are TGTGCCAGCAGTTTCCGGGGGGCGGACACTGAAGCTTTCTTT. Translation: CASSFRGADTEAFF.

J is TRBJ1-2 and V is TRBV28, with 7 bases fitting TRBD1. V shed 4 bases and J 1 base; nucleotides not matched to a gene: 9. CDR1 and CDR2 from the germline V gene are MDHEN and SYDVKM. The CDR3 is made up of 16 amino acids. CDR3: CASSYSYYRGNYGYTF. The DNA of the CDR3 is TGTGCCAGCAGTTATTCCTATTACAGGGGTAACTATGGCTACACCTTC.

This clone is classed as medium-sized. CDR3 nucleotides: TGCGCCAGCAGCCATGACAACTACAATGAGCAGTTCTTC. As protein: CASSHDNYNEQFF. The chain uses TRBV4-3 and TRBJ2-1, with D unresolved. Germline-derived CDR1 and CDR2 are LGHNA and YSLEER. CDR3 length: 13 amino acids. V was trimmed by 3 bases and J by 3 bases, leaving 6 bases between them.

This chain links TRBV30 with TRBJ1-1; D not certain. The CDR3 is 14 amino acids. Between the trimmed V and J ends, which lost 3 bases and 1 base, there was a span of 12 bases. Germline V gene data show CDR1 as GTSNPN and CDR2 as SVGIG (reference sequence). DNA of the CDR3: TGTGCCTGGAGGGCGGGCCGGAAGAACACTGAAGCTTTCTTT. It specifies CAWRAGRKNTEAFF.

This clone was detected once. The V call is TRBV30, the J call TRBJ2-7; 11 bases are shared with TRBD2. With V trimmed by 2 bases and J by 1 base, 16 bases remained unmatched. CDR3 size: 19 residues. CDR1 is GTSNPN, CDR2 SVGIG, per germline (reference sequence). DNA for the CDR3: TGTGCCTGGAGTCTTCTGGGCTGGGTAGCGGGAGGGCCGTCCTACGAGCAGTACTTC. This translates into CAWSLLGWVAGGPSYEQYF. The complete variable domain, with remaining parts taken from reference TRBV30 and TRBJ2-7, reads SQTIHQWPATLVQPVGSPLSLECTVEGTSNPNLYWYRQAAGRGLQLLFYSVGIGQISSEVPQNLSASRPQDRQFILSSKKLLLSDSGFYLCAWSLLGWVAGGPSYEQYFGPGTRLTVT.

V gene TRBV5-6 combines with J gene TRBJ1-2, with 7 bases aligning to TRBD1. This CDR3 region has 16 residues. Germline-derived CDR1 and CDR2 are SGHDT and YYEEEE. Unmatched junction bases numbered 15, after V lost 3 bases and J lost 7 bases. CDR3 nucleotide sequence: TGTGCCAGCAGCTACGGACAGGCCACCGTTTTGGGTGGCTACACCTTC. This sequence encodes CASSYGQATVLGGYTF.

This chain uses TRBV5-1 with TRBJ2-5, with 9 bases lining up with TRBD2. The CDR3 is 15 residues long. V shed 2 bases and J 2 bases; nucleotides not matched to a gene: 4. Looked up from germline, CDR1 is SGHRS and CDR2 is YFSETQ. The CDR3 DNA reads as TGCGCCAGCAGCTTACTAGCGGGCGGGCAAGAGACCCAGTACTTC. It codes for CASSLLAGGQETQYF. The full variable domain, rest sourced from reference TRBV5-1 and TRBJ2-5, is KAGVTQTPRYLIKTRGQQVTLSCSPISGHRSVSWYQQTPGQGLQFLFEYFSETQRNKGNFPGRFSGRQFSNSRSEMNVSTLELGDSALYLCASSLLAGGQETQYFGPGTRLLVL.

V and J are TRBV28 and TRBJ1-5, with D possibly being TRBD1 (5 bases). The V end lost 7 bases, the J end lost 1 base, and 17 bases lay between the germline ends. The V gene's germline CDR1 is MDHEN and CDR2 SYDVKM. The CDR3 runs 16 residues. CDR3 sequence reads: CASNKGANPSNQPQHF. CDR3 nucleotides: TGTGCCAGCAACAAAGGGGCAAATCCGAGCAATCAGCCCCAGCATTTT.

V is TRBV4-1 and J is TRBJ2-1; perhaps TRBD2 as D (6 bases). The V gene lost 3 bases and the J gene lost 7 bases, with 19 bases spanning the gap. CDR3 length: 16 amino acids. Germline values: CDR1 MGHRA, CDR2 YSYEKL. The CDR3 protein is CASSQGYGRMRNEQFF. CDR3 DNA sequence: TGCGCCAGCAGCCAGGGTTACGGGAGAATGAGGAATGAGCAGTTCTTC.

The chain links TRBV19 to TRBJ2-7, with TRBD2 matching over 7 bases. There are 14 residues in the CDR3. V shed 6 bases and J 2 bases; nucleotides not matched to a gene: 7. Germline V CDR1 and CDR2: LNHDA, SQIVND (reference sequence). The CDR3 loop reads CASSGEGLTYEQYF. CDR3 coding DNA: TGTGCCAGTAGCGGGGAGGGCTTAACCTACGAGCAGTACTTC.

This clone came up once. This sequence joins TRBV2 and TRBJ2-1; D gene uncertain. Germline V gene lookup returns CDR1 SNHLY and CDR2 FYNNEI. This CDR3 comprises 13 residues. Trimming removed 7 bases at V and 4 bases at J, with 11 bases between. The chain's CDR3 is CASTIPSYNEQFF. The DNA for the CDR3 is TGTGCCAGCACTATCCCATCGTACAATGAGCAGTTCTTC. The full variable domain, in which reference TRBV2 and TRBJ2-1 provide the parts outside the CDR3, is EPEVTQTPSHQVTQMGQEVILRCVPISNHLYFYWYRQILGQKVEFLVSFYNNEISEKSEIFDDQFSVERPDGSNFTLKIRSTKLEDSAMYFCASTIPSYNEQFFGPGTRLTVL.

CDR3 sequence (DNA): TGTGCCAGCAGCTTGGGGGCAGGATCTTCAAATGAAAAACTGTTTTTT. This translates into CASSLGAGSSNEKLFF. This chain links TRBV5-8 with TRBJ1-4, with unresolved D. Germline V gene data show CDR1 as SGHTS and CDR2 as YDEGEE. The V end lost 0 bases, the J end lost 5 bases, and 14 bases lay between the germline ends. The CDR3 has 16 residues. Supplemented by reference TRBV5-8 and TRBJ1-4, the full variable domain reads EAGVTQSPTHLIKTRGQQATLRCSPISGHTSVYWYQQALGLGLQFLLWYDEGEERNRGNFPPRFSGRQFPNYSSELNVNALELEDSALYLCASSLGAGSSNEKLFFGSGTQLSVL.

The rearrangement joins TRBV7-6 to TRBJ2-5; 11 bases line up with TRBD2. The CDR3 consists of 17 residues. With 1 base clipped from V and 5 bases from J, the junction kept 9 bases outside the gene matches. The germline gives CDR1 SGHVS, CDR2 FNYEAQ. This chain's CDR3 is CASSLDTTSGSHETQYF. The CDR3 DNA sequence: TGTGCCAGCAGCTTAGACACAACTAGCGGGAGTCACGAGACCCAGTACTTC.

V is TRBV30 and J is TRBJ1-2, with 8 positions matching TRBD1. Trimming at V came to 8 bases and at J to 2 bases, leaving 7 bases not matched to a gene. In germline, CDR1 is GTSNPN, CDR2 SVGIG (reference sequence). The CDR3 spans 13 residues. The CDR3 DNA follows: TGTGCCCGGAACAGGGGGGAAAACTATGGCTACACCTTC. Amino acid sequence: CARNRGENYGYTF. Full variable domain (rest looked up from reference TRBV30 and TRBJ1-2): SQTIHQWPATLVQPVGSPLSLECTVEGTSNPNLYWYRQAAGRGLQLLFYSVGIGQISSEVPQNLSASRPQDRQFILSSKKLLLSDSGFYLCARNRGENYGYTFGSGTRLTVV.

This clone was seen once. CDR3 loop: CASSQQWTEGTDTQYF. The CDR3 nucleotides are TGTGCCAGCAGCCAACAATGGACAGAGGGCACAGATACGCAGTATTTT. The rearrangement uses TRBV5-8 and TRBJ2-3, with a possible D match to TRBD1 (6 bases). This CDR3 has 16 residues. The V end was cut by 4 bases, the J end by 1 base, with 16 bases between. The germline gives CDR1 SGHTS, CDR2 YDEGEE.

V is TRBV7-6 and J is TRBJ1-5; D gene ambiguous. V was cut by 0 bases and J by 6 bases, with 12 bases left in between. Germline values: CDR1 SGHVS, CDR2 FNYEAQ. The CDR3 length is 15 residues. The CDR3 bases are TGTGCCAGCAGCTTAGCGCACGGGGTAGGTCAGCCCCAGCATTTT. Translation gives CASSLAHGVGQPQHF.

The chain recombines TRBV29-1 with TRBJ2-5; 8 bases align to TRBD1. The J segment lost 5 bases and the V segment lost 7 bases, leaving 9 bases of the junction unmatched. This CDR3 contains 13 residues. From germline, CDR1 is SQVTM and CDR2 ANQGSEA. For the CDR3, the DNA is TGCAGCGCCTCAGGACAGGGAAGGGAGACCCAGTACTTC. Its translation is CSASGQGRETQYF.

V gene TRBV18 combines with J gene TRBJ1-5; TRBD1 agrees at 8 bases. The V segment lost 4 bases and the J segment 5 bases; nucleotides outside the gene matches: 7. The CDR3 spans 15 residues. Germline CDR1 and CDR2: KGHSH and LQKENI. The CDR3 nucleotides read TGTGCCAGCTCACTGGAGGGACAGGAGCATCAGCCCCAGCATTTT. Translated: CASSLEGQEHQPQHF.

This rearrangement joins TRBV20-1 to TRBJ1-1; D is perhaps TRBD1 (6 bases). This CDR3 region has 11 residues. The germline CDR1 and CDR2 sequences are DFQATT and SNEGSKA (reference sequence). V was shortened by 6 bases and J by 11 bases, with 16 bases between the two germline ends. For the CDR3, the DNA is TGCAGTGCGTCGGACAGTATAAGGGCTTTCTTT. Protein: CSASDSIRAFF.

The chain's CDR3 is CAGTSGRANEQFF. The DNA of the CDR3 is TGTGCCGGTACTAGCGGGAGGGCCAATGAGCAGTTCTTC. The chain combines TRBV28 with TRBJ2-1; 13 bases fit TRBD2. V lost 11 bases to trimming and J lost 6 bases; unmatched junction nucleotides: 4. In germline, CDR1 is MDHEN, CDR2 SYDVKM. This CDR3 spans 13 amino acids. Drawing the rest from reference TRBV28 and TRBJ2-1, the complete variable domain is DVKVTQSSRYLVKRTGEKVFLECVQDMDHENMFWYRQDPGLGLRLIYFSYDVKMKEKGDIPEGYSVSREKKERFSLILESASTNQTSMYLCAGTSGRANEQFFGPGTRLTVL.

The chain couples TRBV27 to TRBJ1-3, with TRBD1 as a possible D gene (5 bases). V lost 6 bases to trimming and J lost 0 bases, with 9 bases between them. Germline assignment: CDR1 MNHEY and CDR2 SMNVEV (reference sequence). The CDR3 length is 14 residues. CDR3 nucleotide sequence: TGTGCCAGCAGCCCGGACATCTCTGGAAACACCATATATTTT. It specifies CASSPDISGNTIYF.

The chain has TRBV6-5 and TRBJ2-7, with a possible D match to TRBD1 (5 bases). This CDR3 spans 15 amino acids. Trimming pared 1 base from V and 2 bases from J, leaving 12 bases between. CDR1 MNHEY and CDR2 SVGAGI come from the germline V gene. CDR3 loop: CASSYLRQGPYEQYF. Here the CDR3 DNA reads TGTGCCAGCAGTTACTTAAGGCAGGGCCCCTACGAGCAGTACTTC.

The CDR3 region is CASTSAGWNQETQYF. In DNA, the CDR3 is TGTGCCAGCACGTCAGCGGGATGGAACCAAGAGACCCAGTACTTC. The rearrangement links TRBV6-5 to TRBJ2-5, with 7 nucleotides matching TRBD2. Germline CDR1 and CDR2: MNHEY and SVGAGI. CDR3 size: 15 residues. Germline trimming cut 7 bases from V and 0 bases from J; bases unmatched to any gene: 8.

The chain's CDR3 is CASSPSLTGELFF. The CDR3 coding sequence is TGTGCCAGCAGCCCTTCTCTCACCGGGGAGCTGTTTTTT. The V and J genes are TRBV6-5 and TRBJ2-2; unclear D gene. V dropped 6 bases and J dropped 4 bases, with 9 bases sitting between them. The germline CDR1 and CDR2 sequences are MNHEY and SVGAGI. The CDR3 is 13 amino acids.

V and J are TRBV27 and TRBJ2-2; a possible D gene is TRBD2 (5 bases). The V gene lost 7 bases and the J gene lost 2 bases, with 17 bases spanning the gap. The CDR3 is 16 residues long. CDR1 is MNHEY and CDR2 is SMNVEV in the germline V gene (reference sequence). As DNA, the CDR3 is TGTGCCAGCACCCGACGAGGGCCGAGAAACACCGGGGAGCTGTTTTTT. It yields the protein CASTRRGPRNTGELFF.

This chain joins TRBV10-2 and TRBJ2-7; a possible D gene is TRBD2 (5 bases). V was cut by 2 bases and J by 3 bases, with 11 bases left in between. The CDR3 is made up of 14 amino acids. Germline CDR1 reads WSHSY; CDR2 reads SAAADI. The CDR3 DNA sequence: TGCGCCAGCAGTGAGAATCTAGGGAGCTACGAGCAGTACTTC. The encoded protein is CASSENLGSYEQYF.

The V gene is TRBV6-6, the J gene TRBJ1-1; 8 bases are a match to TRBD1. Germline V gene lookup returns CDR1 MNHNY and CDR2 SVGAGI (reference sequence). The CDR3 sequence is 13 residues long. The V and J ends lost 5 bases and 9 bases, in that order; junction bases with no gene match: 8. The CDR3 nucleotides are TGTGCCAGCAGTAGGGAACAGGGGGTAAAAGCTTTCTTT. This translates into CASSREQGVKAFF.

The DNA of the CDR3 is TGTGCCAGCAGCCGAGGGAAAAGCGGGGTAATTTATGAGCAGTTCTTC. Its translation: CASSRGKSGVIYEQFF. The chain combines TRBV6-6 with TRBJ2-1; 7 nucleotides align to TRBD2. Per the germline V gene, CDR1 is MNHNY and CDR2 is SVGAGI (reference sequence). The CDR3 runs 16 residues. The V gene end was trimmed by 6 bases and the J gene end by 8 bases; junction bases not matched to a gene: 16.